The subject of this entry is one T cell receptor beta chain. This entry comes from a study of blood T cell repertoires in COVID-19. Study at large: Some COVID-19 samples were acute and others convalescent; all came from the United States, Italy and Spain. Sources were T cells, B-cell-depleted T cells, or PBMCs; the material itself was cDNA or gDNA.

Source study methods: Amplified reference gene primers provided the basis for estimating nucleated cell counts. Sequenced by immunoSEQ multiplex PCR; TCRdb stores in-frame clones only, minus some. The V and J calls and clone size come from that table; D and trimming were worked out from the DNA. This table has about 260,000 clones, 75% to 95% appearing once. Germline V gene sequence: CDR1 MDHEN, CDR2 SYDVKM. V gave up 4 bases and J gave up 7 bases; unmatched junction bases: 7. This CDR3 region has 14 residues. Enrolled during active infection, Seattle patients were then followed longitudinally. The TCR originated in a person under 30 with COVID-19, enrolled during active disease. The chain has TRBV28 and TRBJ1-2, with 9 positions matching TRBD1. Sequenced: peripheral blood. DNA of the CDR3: TGTGCCAGCAGTTCTCCGGGACAGGGACCTGGCTACACCTTC. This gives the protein CASSSPGQGPGYTF.